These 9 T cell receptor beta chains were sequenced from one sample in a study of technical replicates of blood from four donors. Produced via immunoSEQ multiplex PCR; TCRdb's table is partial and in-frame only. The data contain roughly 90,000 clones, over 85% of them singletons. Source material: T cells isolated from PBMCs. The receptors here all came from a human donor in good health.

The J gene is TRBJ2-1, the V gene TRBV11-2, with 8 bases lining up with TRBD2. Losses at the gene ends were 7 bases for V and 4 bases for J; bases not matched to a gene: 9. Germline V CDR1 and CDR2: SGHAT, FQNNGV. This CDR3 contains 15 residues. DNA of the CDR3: TGTGCCAGCACCCTCAGGAGCGGGGGATACAATGAGCAGTTCTTC. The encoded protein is CASTLRSGGYNEQFF.

CDR3 bases: TGTGCCAGCAGTGAAATGCGAATGGCCTACGAGCAGTACTTC. This gives the protein CASSEMRMAYEQYF. The chain links TRBV6-1 to TRBJ2-7; D uncertain. This CDR3 has 14 amino acids. V lost 2 bases and J 2 bases, leaving 10 bases between the germline ends. Germline V lookup: CDR1 MNHNS, CDR2 SASEGT.

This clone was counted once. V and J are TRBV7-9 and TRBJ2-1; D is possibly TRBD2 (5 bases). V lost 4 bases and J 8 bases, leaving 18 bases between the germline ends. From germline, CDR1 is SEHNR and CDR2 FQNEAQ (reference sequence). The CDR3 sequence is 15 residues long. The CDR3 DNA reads TGTGCCAGCAGCTCGGGAACAGACCTTGGGGATGAGCAGTTCTTC. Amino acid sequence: CASSSGTDLGDEQFF.

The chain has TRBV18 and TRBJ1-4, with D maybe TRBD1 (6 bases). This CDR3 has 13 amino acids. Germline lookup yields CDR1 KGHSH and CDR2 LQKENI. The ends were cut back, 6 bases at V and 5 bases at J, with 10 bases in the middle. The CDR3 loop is CASSPGQNEKLFF. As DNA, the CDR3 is TGTGCCAGCTCCCCCGGACAGAATGAAAAACTGTTTTTT.

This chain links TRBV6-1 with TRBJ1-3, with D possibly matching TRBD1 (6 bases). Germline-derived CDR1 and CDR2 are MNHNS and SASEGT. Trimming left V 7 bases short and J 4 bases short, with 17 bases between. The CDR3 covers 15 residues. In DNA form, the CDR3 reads TGTGCCAGCATCTTTGGCCCAGGGGAGGGAAACACCATATATTTT. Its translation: CASIFGPGEGNTIYF.

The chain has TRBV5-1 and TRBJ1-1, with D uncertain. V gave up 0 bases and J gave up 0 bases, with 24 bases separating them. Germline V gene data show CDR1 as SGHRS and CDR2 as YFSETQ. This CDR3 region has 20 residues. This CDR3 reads CASSLVPPLRQLIMNTEAFF. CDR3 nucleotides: TGCGCCAGCAGCTTGGTGCCACCCCTGCGGCAGCTAATCATGAACACTGAAGCTTTCTTT.

CDR3 sequence reads: CASSQVAGGQETQYF. CDR3 bases: TGCGCCAGCAGCCAAGTGGCGGGGGGGCAAGAGACCCAGTACTTC. J is TRBJ2-5 and V is TRBV4-1; 9 bases are shared with TRBD2. V dropped 1 base and J dropped 2; count of bases not matched to a gene: 2. The CDR3 is 15 residues long. The germline gives CDR1 MGHRA, CDR2 YSYEKL.

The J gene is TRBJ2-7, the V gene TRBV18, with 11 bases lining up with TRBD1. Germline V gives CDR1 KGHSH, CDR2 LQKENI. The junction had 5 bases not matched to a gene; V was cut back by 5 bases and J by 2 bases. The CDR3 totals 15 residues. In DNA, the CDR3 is TGTGCCAGCTCAAGGCTGGGACAGGGGGCCTACGAGCAGTACTTC. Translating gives CASSRLGQGAYEQYF.

CDR3 bases: TGTGCCAGCAGTTCTATTGTAGCGGGAGAGGAGACCCAGTACTTC. Translating it yields CASSSIVAGEETQYF. This chain uses TRBV27 with TRBJ2-5, with 9 bases that match TRBD2. Germline assignment: CDR1 MNHEY and CDR2 SMNVEV (reference sequence). The CDR3 has 15 residues. Germline trimming cut 4 bases from V and 5 bases from J; bases unmatched to any gene: 8.